The text below deals with one T cell receptor beta chain. Its target is not known. TCRdb keeps only in-frame clones here, not all; method: immunoSEQ multiplex PCR. The sample yields 2,500,000 or so clones, 93% seen once. This specimen comes from a study of shared clonotypes between healthy human individuals. Study results and limitations: Some naive CD4 clonotypes, 4% to 6%, turned up in common across several donors.

The source material was naive CD4+ T cells from PBMCs. As to subset: CD45RA+ positively selected. The sequence derives from a man in his late teens or twenties in good health. Some clones in this sample may be carry-over from other donors' samples.

CDR3 sequence (DNA): TGTGCCAGCAGTACCTACAGGGTCGGTGGCACAGATACGCAGTATTTT. Amino acid sequence: CASSTYRVGGTDTQYF. The J gene is TRBJ2-3, the V gene TRBV27, with a possible D match to TRBD1 (6 bases). Trimming removed 5 bases from V and 1 base from J, with 16 bases in between. Germline V gives CDR1 MNHEY, CDR2 SMNVEV (reference sequence). The CDR3 has 16 residues.